The 7 T cell receptor beta chains below all came from one sample that was sequenced in a study of T cells in Graves' hyperthyroidism and ophthalmopathy. The TCR beta CDR3 regions underwent amplification using RNA transcripts as the source. The HTBI primer set served for first-round RT-PCR of the TCR CDR3. TCRdb reprocessed the multiplex PCR reads via MiXCR and lists one record per CDR3 protein. The profile covers 550,000 to 700,000 distinct CDR3 sequences, with over 12% appearing a single time and roughly 4.5% taken by the ten largest. Sequenced: blood. The receptors come from a middle-aged woman with Graves' ophthalmopathy.

This clonotype showed up many times. The V call is TRBV6-5, the J call TRBJ1-1; TRBD1 aligns across 8 bases. In germline, CDR1 is MNHEY, CDR2 SVGAGI. The CDR3 is 15 amino acids. Trimming took 4 bases from V and 6 from J; bases not matched to a gene: 10. The CDR3: CASSSSGGRAAEAFF. In nucleotides, the CDR3 is TGTGCCAGCAGTTCGTCAGGGGGCAGGGCCGCTGAAGCTTTCTTT.

The chain joins TRBV28 to TRBJ2-2; weak D call: TRBD1 (5 bases). V shed 7 bases and J shed 5 bases, with 14 bases lying between them. Per the germline V gene, CDR1 is MDHEN and CDR2 is SYDVKM. CDR3 length: 14 amino acids. The DNA of the CDR3 is TGTGCCAGCATCCCAGGACACCTAACCGGGGAGCTGTTTTTT. It translates to CASIPGHLTGELFF.

In its sample, this clonotype was seen many times. Written as DNA, the CDR3 is TGTGCCAGCAGTCATAAGGAGACTAGCCGAGAGACCCAGTACTTC. Residues: CASSHKETSRETQYF. The chain carries TRBV7-9 and TRBJ2-5, with 7 bases matching TRBD2. V dropped 6 bases and J dropped 4; count of bases not matched to a gene: 11. CDR1 and CDR2 from the germline V gene are SEHNR and FQNEAQ (reference sequence). CDR3 length: 15 residues.

This clonotype has at least ten counts. The V call is TRBV14, the J call TRBJ2-3; 9 bases fit TRBD2. With 4 bases clipped from V and 1 base from J, the junction kept 3 bases outside the gene matches. This CDR3 has 15 amino acids. Germline V CDR1 and CDR2: SGHDN, FVKESK. CDR3 sequence reads: CASSPIAGGTDTQYF. Written as DNA, the CDR3 is TGTGCCAGCAGCCCGATAGCGGGGGGCACAGATACGCAGTATTTT.

CDR3 in amino acids: CASTEPGTGGNGETQYF. The CDR3 nucleotides read TGTGCCAGCACCGAGCCCGGGACAGGGGGCAACGGAGAGACCCAGTACTTC. The rearrangement links TRBV6-1 to TRBJ2-5; 12 nucleotides agree with TRBD1. Germline V lookup: CDR1 MNHNS, CDR2 SASEGT. V was pared by 7 bases and J by 4 bases, with 13 bases of the junction left unmatched. The CDR3 loop spans 17 amino acids.

The chain uses TRBV7-9 and TRBJ1-5; 7 bases line up with TRBD1. CDR3 length equals 15 residues. The V gene's germline CDR1 is SEHNR and CDR2 FQNEAQ (reference sequence). V dropped 3 bases and J dropped 7; count of bases not matched to a gene: 9. CDR3: CASSFQFRGWQPQHF. DNA of the CDR3: TGTGCCAGCAGCTTTCAGTTCAGGGGGTGGCAGCCCCAGCATTTT.

In this sample, this clonotype turned up many times. The chain couples TRBV30 to TRBJ2-5; D is unclear. The CDR3 covers 14 residues. The germline V gene encodes CDR1 GTSNPN and CDR2 SVGIG (reference sequence). The ends were cut back, 0 bases at V and 0 bases at J, with 8 bases in the middle. CDR3 residues: CAWSVRHYQETQYF. In DNA form, the CDR3 reads TGTGCCTGGAGTGTAAGGCACTACCAAGAGACCCAGTACTTC.